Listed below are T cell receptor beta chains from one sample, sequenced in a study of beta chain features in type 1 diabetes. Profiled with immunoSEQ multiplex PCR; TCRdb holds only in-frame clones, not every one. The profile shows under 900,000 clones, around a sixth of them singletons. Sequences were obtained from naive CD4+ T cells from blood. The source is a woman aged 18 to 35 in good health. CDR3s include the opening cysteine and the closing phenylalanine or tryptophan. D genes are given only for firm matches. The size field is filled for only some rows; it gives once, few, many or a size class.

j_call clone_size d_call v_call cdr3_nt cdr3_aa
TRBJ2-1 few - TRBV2 TGTGCCAGCACTCAGGAAAGGCACAATGAGCAGTTCTTC CASTQERHNEQFF
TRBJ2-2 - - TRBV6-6 TGTGCCAGCAGTCACAGGCCCGGGGAGCTGTTTTTT CASSHRPGELFF
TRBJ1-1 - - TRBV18 TGTGCCAGCTCACCACGCCTGGACACTGAAGCTTTCTTT CASSPRLDTEAFF
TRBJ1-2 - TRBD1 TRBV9 TGTGCCAGCAGCGTAATGGGACAGGGTTATGGCTACACCTTC CASSVMGQGYGYTF
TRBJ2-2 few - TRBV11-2 TGTGCCAGCACCCATAACTCGGGCCCTAACACCGGGGAGCTGTTTTTT CASTHNSGPNTGELFF
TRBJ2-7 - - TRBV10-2 TGCGCCAGCAGTGGAGACTACGAGCAGTACTTC CASSGDYEQYF
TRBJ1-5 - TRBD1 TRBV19 TGTGCCAGTACGGGGACAGGGGACGGTCAGCCCCAGCATTTT CASTGTGDGQPQHF
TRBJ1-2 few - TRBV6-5 TGTGCCAGCAGACCATTACAGGGTGCCCATGTTGGCTACACCTTC CASRPLQGAHVGYTF
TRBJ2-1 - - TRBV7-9 TGTGCCAGCAGCTTAAGTTGGCTATCCAATGAGCAGTTCTTC CASSLSWLSNEQFF
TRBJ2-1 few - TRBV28 TGTGCCAGCAGTTTAACCCCGGCAGCCTACAATGAGCAGTTCTTC CASSLTPAAYNEQFF
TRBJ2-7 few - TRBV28 TGTGCCAGCAGTTTAGACACCAGGTCCTACGAGCAGTACTTC CASSLDTRSYEQYF
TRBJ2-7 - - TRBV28 TGTGCTAGCACGGAGGGACCCTCCTACGAGCAGTACTTC CASTEGPSYEQYF
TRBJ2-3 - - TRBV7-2 TGTGCCAGCAGCAAGAGCGCAAATACGCAGTATTTT CASSKSANTQYF
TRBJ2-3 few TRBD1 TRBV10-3 TGTGCCATCAGTGAATTCGGACAGGGCACAGATACGCAGTATTTT CAISEFGQGTDTQYF